This T cell receptor beta chain was captured by sequencing in a study of cytomegalovirus exposure and HLA in healthy donors (dated by TCRdb to about 2017). Regarding the research as a whole: In an earlier analysis of several hundred of the donors, about 260 Gb of sequence data and 95 million to 130 million unique TCR beta sequences from about 190 million T cells were reported. An early release covering 550 to 700 HLA-typed donors comprised about 320 gigabases of sequencing data and roughly 86 million unique TCR sequences. Among the approximately 400 genotyped donors, about 83% belonged to the genetic ancestry cluster associated with self-reported Caucasian donors. The study aimed to test whether signatures of past pathogen exposure could be identified by cataloging public T cell receptors. The T cell repertoires of under 750 subjects were profiled by immunosequencing and related to cytomegalovirus serostatus. In addition to the first cohort of around 670 subjects, a separate validation cohort of 120 different subjects was used. High-throughput TCR immunosequencing, statistical association of individual TCRs with disease status, and machine learning were combined to predict cytomegalovirus infection status. In a later analysis, previously published TCR beta repertoires from 550 to 750 donors were re-analyzed and high-resolution HLA genotyping was added so that TCR occurrence patterns could be studied. Rather than drawing on any new phenotypic data, the later analysis identified candidate immune exposures from TCR beta sequences and the way those sequences occurred across donors. In an earlier analysis of 500 to 650 of the donors, high-throughput TCR beta sequencing was used to judge whether each TCR beta V gene segment behaved as functional or pseudogenic. Donor age, sex, ethnicity and CMV serostatus were compiled alongside the repertoire data. A later genetic analysis took genome-wide SNP genotypes for about 55% of the roughly 700 donors and used that subset as a discovery cohort. Every discovery cohort repertoire had been produced on one sequencing platform. HLA typing covered class I and class II loci at four-digit resolution. Typing coverage differed by locus: A, B, C, DRB1 and DQB1 were typed in roughly 620-630 donors, DQA1 in 500 to 550, DPA1 in around 580, and DPB1 in about 450. Roughly five DR-DQ haplotypes were handled as single units for association and clustering, since linkage in the cohort was strong. Among some 410 genotyped donors of the cohort, an average of approximately 200,000 unique TCR beta nucleotide sequences was sequenced per donor, of which 15% to 20% were non-productive. Points the paper makes about the study in general: Linkage disequilibrium might explain the correlated functional status among segregating V segments, but an unknown experimental factor could not be excluded. A later analysis found that HLA-associated TCR beta chains were more clonally expanded and had lower generation probabilities than equally common non-associated chains. A cluster of highly shared sequence variants was judged likely to represent a technical artifact of the sequencing pipeline. The 87-base-pair reads could not distinguish some IMGT-functional V segments, including TRBV6-2 and TRBV6-3, so those segments were excluded. This cohort had only TCR beta chains sequenced, and the lack of alpha or paired-chain data limited which features could be detected. Most TCR sequences were seen in very few donors, while some public TCRs were found in many individuals. In a later analysis, most CMV-associated TCR beta chains were found to appear HLA-restricted, with HLA associations seemingly driven largely by CMV exposure. A few of the identified cytomegalovirus-associated TCR beta chains were confirmed in vitro to be specific for cytomegalovirus antigens. According to a later analysis, parvovirus B19, influenza, CMV and Epstein-Barr virus appeared linked to several top co-occurrence clusters. According to the authors, the approach could potentially be generalized to other disease states and immunological phenotypes. In the study, around 150 TCR beta chains were listed as associated with cytomegalovirus. According to a later analysis, TCR association rates differed among HLA loci, with DRB1 alleles showing the most associated TCRs and HLA-C alleles showing the fewest. Sequencing depth was assumed to be roughly uniform across donors in the presence/absence analyses, though that assumption may not hold. Because counts were too low, roughly 18 rarely observed V segments, including chromosome 9 orphons, were left out of the earlier analysis of 500 to 650 of the donors. A further reported finding was that TCR beta sequences accurately predicted the HLA-A and HLA-B alleles for most subjects in the first cohort. Strong co-occurrence of HLA alleles, especially DR and DQ, made assigning TCR associations to individual alleles difficult. A later genetic analysis reported fewer N-insertions in productive TCRs among donors in an Asian-associated ancestry cluster than the roughly 670-donor mean. The only immune exposure information available for the cohort was CMV serostatus. A later genetic analysis associated a missense DCLRE1C variant with V-gene and J-gene trimming of TCR beta chains, and an independent cohort replicated the association. In a later analysis, more than 15,000 TCR beta sequences were associated with specific HLA alleles at a false discovery rate of 0.05. The classifier was reported to diagnose cytomegalovirus status with high specificity and sensitivity in both the original cohort and the validation cohort. Because HLA typing was unavailable for some donors at each locus, only the typed subset was used in association tests. In an earlier analysis of 450 to 750 of the donors, most TCR beta V segments appeared in productive rearrangements about 87% or about 30% of the time, broadly matching IMGT annotations.

A note on this clone: Its antigen is still unknown. One base away there is no much larger clone; base qualities are not given.

The library was prepared using the immunoSEQ multiplex PCR assay. For the multiplex PCR, a mixture combining 60 forward primers for TCR Vbeta segments and 13 reverse primers for TCR Jbeta segments was used. The CDR3 region of rearranged TCR beta genes was amplified from genomic DNA by a multiplex PCR assay. The Illumina HiSeq System was used to sequence the amplified TCR beta libraries as 87-base-pair reads. In the paper's pipeline: Across the 500 to 750 repertoires, a later analysis counted some 81 million unique TCR beta chains, roughly 11 million of which were shared by at least two donors. Raw reads were error-corrected and collapsed into unique sequences with a nearest-neighbor algorithm that merged closely related sequences to remove PCR and sequencing errors. CDR3 sequences were aligned to IMGT reference sequences to assign V, D and J gene segments. For a sequence to be retained, at least a six-nucleotide match to both a V gene segment and a J gene segment was required. Rearrangements were classified as productive when the CDR3 lacked stop codons and remained in frame with V and J, and all other rearrangements were classified as non-productive. CDR3 was defined according to IMGT convention as the region running from the second conserved V-encoded cysteine to the conserved J-encoded phenylalanine. In an earlier analysis of 500 to 650 of the donors, sequences lacking an unambiguous match to a single V gene segment were excluded. An earlier analysis of about 590 of the donors classified V segments as functional when productive rearrangements were above 56.7% and as segregating when the standard deviation between donors was above 5%. A statistical classification framework was developed to diagnose cytomegalovirus status using the catalog of TCR beta chain sequences. In a later analysis, V and J genes were assigned by comparing TCR nucleotide sequences against IMGT/GENE-DB human TR gene sequences. A later analysis assigned CDR3 sequences and most-parsimonious VDJ recombination scenarios with the TCRdist pipeline. In a later analysis, each TCR beta chain was defined by its CDR3 amino acid sequence together with its V-gene family, and reads lacking a unique V-gene family were excluded. A later analysis removed 600 or so highly shared, low-generation-probability nucleotide sequences to deal with suspected cross-contamination and a sequencing artifact. For each public chain, a later analysis derived a clonal expansion index from normalized ranks of inferred template counts within each repertoire. A later analysis computed generation probabilities with a VDJ recombination model fitted to out-of-frame rearrangements, and checked the results against IGoR. In a later analysis, TCR-TCR, TCR-HLA and TCR-CMV co-occurrence was scored with hypergeometric tests, and a repertoire-size bias correction was applied to TCR pairs. To estimate false discovery rates, a later analysis permuted the HLA or CMV assignments 20 times. In a later analysis, co-occurring TCRs were grouped using DBSCAN, with TCRdist sequence similarity added in when clustering inside HLA-allele-positive subsets. Repertoires with fewer than 30,000 or more than 120,000 public chains, plus five repertoires with anomalous nucleotide sharing, were excluded from co-occurrence clustering. Held by TCRdb, this immuneACCESS table contains in-frame sequences only and omits some clones. Under half of the omission traces to an unresolved V gene where checked; the cause of the rest is unknown. V, J and clone size derive from that table, while D and trimming were established from the DNA sequence. The sample profile shows roughly 180,000 clones; around four fifths of them were found once. Approximately 1.2% of the sample is in the top ten clones.

The cohort comprised several hundred healthy bone marrow donors. At the time of sampling, all cohort members were nominally healthy, though unrecorded immune exposures were likely present. The donor tested CMV seronegative, placing the donor among the 350 or so seronegative members of the cohort. Each donor provided a peripheral blood sample, and peripheral blood mononuclear cells were used for TCR beta sequencing. Genomic DNA extraction from the blood cell samples was performed with the Qiagen DNeasy Blood Extraction Kit. The germline V gene (reference sequence) provides CDR1 MNHEY and CDR2 SMNVEV. From the cysteine up to the phenylalanine, the CDR3 has a length of 12 residues. Kept here is only the CDR3 DNA, which spans 36 bases and is read in frame from base 1. For this chain, trimming is 6 bases at the V end and 8 bases at the J end, and the number of junction bases without a gene match is 6.

This receptor was obtained from a man between 25 and 39 years old in good health and CMV-seronegative. Sequenced material: PBMCs. This receptor chain uses TRBV27 and TRBJ1-1, and 7 bases in between align with TRBD1. The CDR3 region reads CASRAGQREAFF. The bases read TGTGCCAGCAGGGCGGGACAGAGAGAAGCTTTCTTT.